The next 24 T cell receptor beta chains were all read from a single sample in a study of cytomegalovirus exposure and HLA in healthy donors. The PCR had 60 Vbeta and 13 Jbeta primers. TCRdb's copy holds only in-frame clones and misses some; the assay was immunoSEQ multiplex PCR. The table lists roughly 92,000 clones, under 90% of them singletons, with 32% in the top ten. Material: PBMCs. The receptors were sampled from a man in his forties or fifties in good health and CMV-seropositive.

The gene calls are TRBV10-3 and TRBJ1-2; TRBD1 matches 9 bases. The CDR3 is 11 residues long. Germline values: CDR1 ENHRY, CDR2 SYGVKD. As DNA, the CDR3 is TGTGTCACAGGGGGCGGTTATGGCTACACCTTC. This sequence encodes CVTGGGYGYTF.

This clone has a handful of counts. This chain links TRBV5-1 with TRBJ2-5; TRBD2 aligns across 9 bases. The J call is doubtful: the DNA matches TRBJ2-7 better. Germline CDR1 SGHRS, CDR2 YFSETQ. This CDR3 is built from 15 residues. CDR3 loop: CASSSGGLADYEQYF. In nucleotides, the CDR3 is TGCGCCAGCAGCTCAGGGGGACTAGCAGACTACGAGCAGTACTTC.

J is TRBJ2-3 and V is TRBV7-6; 7 nucleotides align to TRBD2. The CDR3 has 15 residues. Germline loops: CDR1 SGHVS, CDR2 FNYEAQ. The ends lost 5 bases at V and 1 base at J; junction bases unmatched: 6. The CDR3 DNA is TGTGCCAGCAGCCCCGGACTAGGGGGCACAGATACGCAGTATTTT. Translated: CASSPGLGGTDTQYF.

V gene TRBV19 combines with J gene TRBJ1-1, with 9 positions matching TRBD1. With V trimmed by 5 bases and J by 0 bases, 4 bases remained unmatched. Germline lookup yields CDR1 LNHDA and CDR2 SQIVND (reference sequence). The CDR3 runs 15 residues. In nucleotides, the CDR3 is TGTGCCAGTAGTCCCGGACAGGGGATGAACACTGAAGCTTTCTTT. Its protein product is CASSPGQGMNTEAFF.

The chain recombines TRBV5-1 with TRBJ2-3, with TRBD1 matching 8 bases. The CDR3 totals 15 residues. CDR1 and CDR2 (germline): SGHRS, YFSETQ. Trimming at V came to 3 bases and at J to 3 bases, leaving 6 bases not matched to a gene. DNA of the CDR3: TGCGCCAGCAGCTCGCAGGGGGCCGGAACAGATACGCAGTATTTT. Its translation: CASSSQGAGTDTQYF.

V and J are TRBV6-6 and TRBJ2-7; TRBD2 agrees at 16 bases. Unmatched junction bases numbered 2, after V lost 4 bases and J lost 5 bases. CDR3 size: 15 residues. Germline values: CDR1 MNHNY, CDR2 SVGAGI (reference sequence). CDR3 protein: CASSLGLAGGHEQYF. CDR3 nucleotide sequence: TGTGCCAGCAGTTTGGGACTAGCGGGAGGGCACGAGCAGTACTTC.

The J gene is TRBJ2-2, the V gene TRBV4-2, with 10 bases identical to TRBD2. Germline V gives CDR1 LGHNA, CDR2 YNFKEQ. The J segment lost 3 bases and the V segment lost 0 bases, leaving 10 bases of the junction unmatched. The CDR3 is 19 residues long. The CDR3 DNA sequence: TGTGCCAGCAGCCAAGAAGGGATGGATCTAGCGGGAGACACCGGGGAGCTGTTTTTT. Residues: CASSQEGMDLAGDTGELFF.

About this clone: The junction and the germline gene differ at one end; a read error may be behind it. The chain couples TRBV7-9 to TRBJ1-5; D is undetermined. The CDR3 runs to 14 residues. The germline gives CDR1 SEHNR, CDR2 FQNEAQ (reference sequence). The CDR3 protein is CSSSLGFGGQPQHF. Written as DNA, the CDR3 is TGTTCCAGCAGCTTAGGTTTTGGAGGGCAGCCCCAGCATTTT.

The chain carries TRBV4-2 and TRBJ2-7; D ambiguous. Trimming pared 2 bases from V and 5 bases from J, leaving 4 bases between. The CDR3 loop spans 11 amino acids. Germline V gene sequence: CDR1 LGHNA, CDR2 YNFKEQ. Written as DNA, the CDR3 is TGTGCCAGCAGCCAAACTCACGAGCAGTACTTC. Amino acids: CASSQTHEQYF.

This sequence joins TRBV7-6 and TRBJ2-3, with TRBD2 matching over 9 bases. With 6 bases clipped from V and 0 bases from J, the junction kept 13 bases outside the gene matches. Germline loops: CDR1 SGHVS, CDR2 FNYEAQ. The CDR3 spans 18 residues. In DNA form, the CDR3 reads TGTGCCAGCAGTTTTGCAGCGGGAGGCGGTTATAGCACAGATACGCAGTATTTT. Amino acid sequence: CASSFAAGGGYSTDTQYF.

This clone appeared a single time. J is TRBJ1-1 and V is TRBV30; D is undetermined. Trimming took off 1 base at V and 1 base at J, with 7 bases between the two ends. The CDR3 is made up of 13 amino acids. Looked up from germline, CDR1 is GTSNPN and CDR2 is SVGIG (reference sequence). CDR3: CAWSGPGNTEAFF. The CDR3 region has the DNA TGTGCCTGGAGTGGGCCAGGGAACACTGAAGCTTTCTTT.

The chain links TRBV5-4 to TRBJ2-2; maybe TRBD1 (5 bases). CDR1 SGHNT and CDR2 YYREEE come from the germline V gene (reference sequence). The CDR3 has 16 amino acids. With 5 bases removed from V and 1 base from J, the gap between germline ends came to 15 bases. This chain's CDR3 is CASSLRGAWNTGELFF. The CDR3 DNA sequence: TGTGCCAGCAGTCTTCGTGGGGCTTGGAACACCGGGGAGCTGTTTTTT.

This clone was counted once. Relative to the germline gene, one junction end is altered; a read error may explain this. The chain has TRBV11-3 and TRBJ2-7; D perhaps matches TRBD2 (5 bases). The CDR3 totals 12 residues. Germline-derived CDR1 and CDR2 are SGHNT and YENEEA. This CDR3 reads CASSLHLGEQYF. CDR3 in DNA: TGTGCCAGCAGCTTACATCTGGGAGAGCAGTATTTC.

The chain links TRBV27 to TRBJ2-2, with 12 positions matching TRBD2. V lost 6 bases and J lost 7; bases outside the gene matches: 3. The CDR3 has 14 amino acids. Germline CDR1 and CDR2: MNHEY and SMNVEV (reference sequence). The CDR3 reads CASSRLAGVGELFF. CDR3 DNA sequence: TGTGCCAGCAGCAGACTAGCGGGAGTCGGGGAGCTGTTTTTT.

V is TRBV4-2 and J is TRBJ2-3, with TRBD2 matching over 11 bases. Germline CDR1 is LGHNA and CDR2 is YNFKEQ. This CDR3 spans 19 amino acids. V lost 4 bases and J lost 2; bases outside the gene matches: 14. CDR3 loop: CASSPISPPGLADTDTQYF. The DNA of the CDR3 is TGTGCCAGCAGCCCTATCTCACCTCCGGGACTAGCGGACACAGATACGCAGTATTTT.

The rearrangement joins TRBV6-5 to TRBJ2-1; D gene uncertain. The ends were cut back, 7 bases at V and 0 bases at J, with 13 bases in the middle. Germline V gene data show CDR1 as MNHEY and CDR2 as SVGAGI. The CDR3 sequence is 15 residues long. Here the CDR3 DNA reads TGTGCCAGCACCCCCTTTAGGAGCTCCTACAATGAGCAGTTCTTC. It codes for CASTPFRSSYNEQFF.

The CDR3 DNA reads TGTGCCAGCAGCGCGAACCGGGACAGAAACTCTGGGGCCAACGTCCTGACTTTC. The encoded protein is CASSANRDRNSGANVLTF. V gene TRBV9 combines with J gene TRBJ2-6, with TRBD1 matching over 7 bases. With V trimmed by 3 bases and J by 0 bases, 9 bases remained unmatched. The CDR3 length is 18 residues. Germline CDR1 reads SGDLS; CDR2 reads YYNGEE.

This rearrangement joins TRBV7-8 to TRBJ2-3; no firm D call. CDR3 length: 15 amino acids. The germline CDR1 and CDR2 sequences are SGHVS and FQNEAQ. The ends were cut back, 0 bases at V and 2 bases at J, with 9 bases in the middle. CDR3 amino acids: CASSLAEQTTDTQYF. Written as DNA, the CDR3 is TGTGCCAGCAGCTTAGCGGAACAGACCACAGATACGCAGTATTTT.

The CDR3 coding sequence is TGTGCCAGCAGCCAAAACCTCGGGGATACAGATACGCAGTATTTT. It is translated as CASSQNLGDTDTQYF. The chain combines TRBV14 with TRBJ2-3; D might be TRBD2 (5 bases). Germline-derived CDR1 and CDR2 are SGHDN and FVKESK. The V end lost 2 bases, the J end lost 3 bases, and 12 bases lay between the germline ends. The CDR3 sequence is 15 residues long.

The chain recombines TRBV6-1 with TRBJ2-5; 10 nucleotides line up with TRBD2. The CDR3 is made up of 15 amino acids. V lost 7 bases to trimming and J lost 5 bases; unmatched junction nucleotides: 10. Germline V gene lookup returns CDR1 MNHNS and CDR2 SASEGT. CDR3 protein: CASKLAGGGLETQYF. DNA of the CDR3: TGTGCCAGCAAGTTAGCGGGAGGTGGGTTGGAGACCCAGTACTTC.

V gene TRBV4-2 combines with J gene TRBJ2-1, with 7 bases lining up with TRBD2. With V trimmed by 0 bases and J by 4 bases, 6 bases remained unmatched. CDR3 length equals 16 residues. CDR1 is LGHNA and CDR2 is YNFKEQ in the germline V gene. The CDR3 region is CASSQESSGVYNEQFF. In DNA, the CDR3 is TGTGCCAGCAGCCAAGAGTCCAGCGGGGTTTACAATGAGCAGTTCTTC.

This clone is labeled medium-sized (0.01 to 0.1%). This rearrangement joins TRBV6-1 to TRBJ1-1; D is perhaps TRBD1 (6 bases). The CDR3 is 14 residues long. The V gene's germline CDR1 is MNHNS and CDR2 SASEGT. Trimming removed 6 bases at V and 1 base at J, with 12 bases between. Here the CDR3 reads CASSHRAENTEAFF. The CDR3 DNA sequence: TGTGCCAGCAGCCACAGGGCTGAGAACACTGAAGCTTTCTTT.

CDR3 protein: CASRQGMNTEAFF. The CDR3 nucleotides read TGTGCCAGCAGGCAGGGGATGAACACTGAAGCTTTCTTT. J is TRBJ1-1 and V is TRBV6-1; weak D call: TRBD1 (6 bases). CDR1 MNHNS and CDR2 SASEGT come from the germline V gene. The CDR3 covers 13 residues. V lost 6 bases and J lost 0, with 8 bases in between.

Note on this clone: Relative to the germline gene, one junction end is altered; a read error may explain this. The rearrangement joins TRBV7-9 to TRBJ2-1; D possibly corresponds to TRBD2 (5 bases). The CDR3 extends over 16 amino acids. Germline CDR1 SEHNR, CDR2 FQNEAQ (reference sequence). CDR3 DNA sequence: TGTTCCAGCAGCTACACCCAGAGGGCAGTAAGGGATGAGCAGTTCTTC. Residues: CSSSYTQRAVRDEQFF.